The clone carrying this T cell receptor beta chain appeared once. As originally analysed: Nucleated cell counts were estimated from reference gene primer amplification. Profiled with immunoSEQ multiplex PCR; TCRdb holds only in-frame clones, not every one. V and J calls and clone size come straight from that table; D and trimming were deduced from the DNA. The data show more than 75,000 clones, approximately 84% seen once. This record belongs to a study of blood T cell repertoires in COVID-19. About the study: COVID-19 samples, acute and convalescent, were from the United States, Italy and Spain. Sample material is recorded as cDNA or gDNA derived from T cells, B-cell-depleted T cells, or PBMCs.

The clonotype originates from a human donor in a cohort sampled during active COVID-19. The sequencing input was peripheral blood.

In DNA, the CDR3 is TGTGCCAGCAGTCCCCGGAGACTAGCGGGGGGCTCCTACAATGAGCAGTTCTTC. It yields the protein CASSPRRLAGGSYNEQFF. This chain connects TRBV27 to TRBJ2-1; 13 bases agree with TRBD2. V dropped 5 bases and J dropped 0; count of bases not matched to a gene: 7. Per germline, CDR1 MNHEY and CDR2 SMNVEV (reference sequence). The length of the CDR3 is 18 residues.